This T cell receptor (beta chain) was captured in a study of cytomegalovirus exposure and HLA in healthy donors. Broader study findings: Earlier analysis looked at TCR beta V segments, and most were productive about 90% or about 30% of the time.

This clone was picked up a small number of times. Its antigen is still unknown. This CDR3 is 16 amino acids long. CDR1 is SGDLS, CDR2 YYNGEE, per germline. V lost 0 bases and J 0 bases, leaving 12 bases between the germline ends. PCR used 60 Vbeta primers and 13 Jbeta primers. The repertoire was sequenced with immunoSEQ multiplex PCR; TCRdb's copy has only in-frame clones and lacks some. Of roughly 99,000 clones in the sample, around 74% were seen once. The receptor was isolated from a woman in her thirties or forties in good health and CMV-seropositive. Sequencing input: PBMCs. This chain uses TRBV9 with TRBJ1-1; D may be TRBD1 (6 bases). The DNA of the CDR3 is TGTGCCAGCAGCGTAGCCACAGGGCTCATGAACACTGAAGCTTTCTTT. Its protein product is CASSVATGLMNTEAFF.